These 31 T cell receptor beta chains share one sample of origin, sequenced in a study of T cells in Graves' hyperthyroidism and ophthalmopathy. Using RNA transcripts as the source, TCR beta CDR3 regions were amplified. First-round RT-PCR with HTBI primers amplified the TCR CDR3 region. TCRdb re-called the multiplex PCR reads through MiXCR, storing one row per CDR3 protein. The sample consists of around 700,000 distinct CDR3 sequences, over 35% of them appearing once. Material: blood. These receptors came from a woman aged 40-49 years with Graves' hyperthyroidism.

The V call is TRBV15, the J call TRBJ2-7; TRBD1 matches 10 bases. Germline V gene lookup returns CDR1 LNHNV and CDR2 YYDKDF (reference sequence). The CDR3 length is 16 residues. J was trimmed by 3 bases and V by 5 bases; bases with no gene match: 10. DNA of the CDR3: TGTGCCACCAGCCGACGCGCCGGGACAGGGGACTACGAGCAGTACTTC. Protein sequence: CATSRRAGTGDYEQYF.

This chain links TRBV4-1 with TRBJ1-2; 9 nucleotides align to TRBD1. The CDR3 has 16 residues. Germline values: CDR1 MGHRA, CDR2 YSYEKL. After removal of 0 bases from V and 4 bases from J, the junction contained 6 bases not matched to a gene. This CDR3 reads CASSQEETGGLYGYTF. The CDR3 bases are TGCGCCAGCAGCCAAGAAGAGACAGGGGGACTCTATGGCTACACCTTC.

This sequence joins TRBV7-8 and TRBJ2-3; 8 nucleotides align to TRBD2. Germline-derived CDR1 and CDR2 are SGHVS and FQNEAQ. The CDR3 runs to 14 residues. V shed 3 bases, J shed 6 bases, and the junction held 5 bases outside the gene matches. The CDR3 here is CASSFGGVGDTQYF. The CDR3 nucleotides are TGTGCCAGCAGCTTCGGGGGGGTTGGGGATACGCAGTATTTT.

This clonotype was detected ten times or more. V and J are TRBV25-1 and TRBJ1-1, with 8 bases fitting TRBD1. This CDR3 is built from 15 residues. Germline V CDR1 and CDR2: MGHDK, SYGVNS. V shed 0 bases and J 5 bases; nucleotides not matched to a gene: 5. The DNA of the CDR3 is TGTGCCAGCAGTGAATACAGGGGGCATGGTACTGAAGCTTTCTTT. As protein: CASSEYRGHGTEAFF.

This clonotype was seen many times. This chain's CDR3 is CASSLVRGGVREQYF. In DNA form, the CDR3 reads TGTGCCAGCAGCTTAGTTCGCGGGGGAGTGAGGGAGCAGTACTTC. This rearrangement joins TRBV7-2 to TRBJ2-7, with TRBD2 matching over 7 bases. The CDR3 contains 15 residues. After removal of 1 base from V and 7 bases from J, the junction contained 10 bases not matched to a gene. The germline V gene encodes CDR1 SGHTA and CDR2 FQGNSA.

This clonotype came up many times. This chain uses TRBV5-5 with TRBJ2-5, with 7 positions matching TRBD2. CDR1 SGHKS and CDR2 YYEKEE come from the germline V gene (reference sequence). The CDR3 has 14 residues. J was trimmed by 5 bases and V by 6 bases; bases with no gene match: 10. CDR3 DNA sequence: TGTGCCAGCATCCCGAATCAGGGAGGGGAGACCCAGTACTTC. This codes for CASIPNQGGETQYF.

CDR3 sequence (DNA): TGTGCCAGCAGTCGGGACACATTAGGGTCACCCCTCCACTTT. Its translation: CASSRDTLGSPLHF. This chain links TRBV6-5 with TRBJ1-6; a weak D match, TRBD1 (6 bases). V was cut by 5 bases and J by 10 bases, with 15 bases left in between. CDR1 is MNHEY, CDR2 SVGAGI, per germline. The CDR3 is 14 residues long.

This rearrangement joins TRBV27 to TRBJ2-2, with 7 nucleotides matching TRBD2. This CDR3 is built from 14 residues. The V gene end was trimmed by 7 bases and the J gene end by 3 bases; junction bases not matched to a gene: 5. CDR1 is MNHEY and CDR2 is SMNVEV in the germline V gene (reference sequence). The CDR3 is CASTGRGDTGELFF. CDR3 nucleotides: TGTGCCAGCACGGGGAGGGGCGACACCGGGGAGCTGTTTTTT.

The V and J genes are TRBV7-8 and TRBJ2-2; D possibly corresponds to TRBD1 (5 bases). The CDR3 runs 15 residues. The germline V gene has CDR1 SGHVS and CDR2 FQNEAQ. Trimming cost V 1 base and J 8 bases, with 14 bases left between them. The CDR3 nucleotides are TGTGCCAGCAGCTTAGACACTCCCCAGGGAGGGGAGCTGTTTTTT. Protein sequence: CASSLDTPQGGELFF.

The chain is built from TRBV10-3 and TRBJ2-5, with a weak D call TRBD2 (5 bases). CDR1 is ENHRY and CDR2 is SYGVKD in the germline V gene. Between the trimmed V and J ends, which lost 8 bases and 10 bases, there was a span of 17 bases. The CDR3 sequence is 12 residues long. The CDR3, as DNA: TGTGCCATCGGCGAGAGGGATGATAACCAGTACTTC. Its translation: CAIGERDDNQYF.

This chain links TRBV7-3 with TRBJ2-1; D is tentatively TRBD1 or TRBD2 (6 bases each). The CDR3 length is 14 residues. Germline V gene data show CDR1 as SGHTA and CDR2 as FQGTGA. V lost 1 base, J lost 7 bases, and 11 bases lay in between. The DNA for the CDR3 is TGTGCCAGCAGCTTAATGGGGGGCGGGAATGAGCAGTTCTTC. This codes for CASSLMGGGNEQFF.

This rearrangement joins TRBV4-3 to TRBJ1-5, with a tentative D call TRBD1 (5 bases). CDR1 and CDR2 (germline): LGHNA, YSLEER. This CDR3 has 16 residues. V gave up 0 bases and J gave up 7 bases, with 16 bases separating them. CDR3 protein: CASSQEAGLLGQPQHF. In nucleotides, the CDR3 is TGCGCCAGCAGCCAAGAGGCAGGGCTGTTGGGACAGCCCCAGCATTTT.

This rearrangement joins TRBV5-3 to TRBJ2-2; weak D call: TRBD2 (5 bases). TRBV5-3 is placed among ORFs of uncertain function. CDR3 length: 12 residues. Deletions cut 8 bases from V and 5 bases from J, with 10 bases between. CDR3 loop: CASTRKTGELFF. For the CDR3, the DNA is TGTGCCAGCACTAGGAAAACCGGGGAGCTGTTTTTT.

This clonotype was counted only a few times. CDR3 in amino acids: CATSPREGWQETQYF. CDR3 in DNA: TGTGCCACCTCCCCGCGGGAAGGGTGGCAAGAGACCCAGTACTTC. The genes are TRBV6-1 and TRBJ2-5; TRBD2 might be the D (6 bases). V dropped 10 bases and J dropped 2 bases, with 20 bases sitting between them. Looked up from germline, CDR1 is MNHNS and CDR2 is SASEGT. This CDR3 is 15 amino acids long.

This clonotype was seen more than once but under ten times. This chain uses TRBV5-6 with TRBJ1-1; D gene ambiguous. This CDR3 has 12 amino acids. Germline loops: CDR1 SGHDT, CDR2 YYEEEE. V was shortened by 5 bases and J by 7 bases, with 12 bases between the two germline ends. The CDR3 loop is CASRKSGSEAFF. CDR3 DNA: TGTGCCAGCAGGAAGTCAGGTAGTGAAGCTTTCTTT.

This clonotype occurred many times. The gene calls are TRBV19 and TRBJ2-7; 11 bases are a match to TRBD1. CDR1 is LNHDA and CDR2 is SQIVND in the germline V gene (reference sequence). This CDR3 has 14 amino acids. V lost 7 bases, J lost 2 bases, and 4 bases stayed unmatched. The DNA for the CDR3 is TGTGCCAGTACCAGGACAGGGGGCCCCTACGAGCAGTACTTC. Protein: CASTRTGGPYEQYF.

This clonotype has a handful of counts. V usage is TRBV9 and J usage is TRBJ1-1; D is ambiguous. Trimming shortened V by 8 bases and J by 0 bases, and 23 bases separated the two germline ends. The CDR3 totals 17 residues. CDR1 and CDR2 (germline): SGDLS, YYNGEE. CDR3 sequence reads: CARPLRVGRTLNTEAFF. The CDR3 nucleotides are TGTGCCAGACCTTTACGGGTTGGACGGACTCTGAACACTGAAGCTTTCTTT.

This clonotype has at least ten counts. This chain links TRBV10-3 with TRBJ1-5, with D tentatively TRBD1 (6 bases). The germline V and J ends were trimmed by 2 bases and 6 bases, with 11 bases remaining between them. This CDR3 is 14 amino acids long. CDR1 and CDR2 from the germline V gene are ENHRY and SYGVKD. The CDR3 loop is CAISEGGASQPQHF. CDR3 DNA: TGTGCCATCAGTGAGGGGGGCGCGAGTCAGCCCCAGCATTTT.

There are many counts of this clonotype. The chain recombines TRBV19 with TRBJ1-3; tentative D call: TRBD1 (6 bases). The CDR3 is 15 residues long. V was clipped by 1 base and J by 0 bases, with 7 bases between them. Germline V CDR1 and CDR2: LNHDA, SQIVND (reference sequence). CDR3 amino acids: CASSIGTVSGNTIYF. The CDR3 DNA reads TGTGCCAGTAGTATAGGGACAGTCTCTGGAAACACCATATATTTT. Filled out from reference TRBV19 and TRBJ1-3, the complete variable domain reads DGGITQSPKYLFRKEGQNVTLSCEQNLNHDAMYWYRQDPGQGLRLIYYSQIVNDFQKGDIAEGYSVSREKKESFPLTVTSAQKNPTAFYLCASSIGTVSGNTIYFGEGSWLTVV.

This chain links TRBV2 with TRBJ1-4, with D possibly being TRBD1 (6 bases). The CDR3 is 14 residues long. The germline V and J ends were trimmed by 5 bases and 5 bases, with 12 bases remaining between them. The V gene's germline CDR1 is SNHLY and CDR2 FYNNEI. The CDR3 loop is CASSSPGHNEKLFF. The CDR3 DNA reads as TGTGCCAGCAGTTCCCCGGGACACAATGAAAAACTGTTTTTT.

V and J are TRBV25-1 and TRBJ2-3, with D perhaps TRBD1 (5 bases). Germline assignment: CDR1 MGHDK and CDR2 SYGVNS. V was pared by 5 bases and J by 5 bases, with 17 bases between. The CDR3 has 15 residues. The CDR3 reads CASSLQGVLGDTQYF. The CDR3, as DNA: TGTGCCAGCAGTCTCCAGGGTGTATTAGGAGATACGCAGTATTTT.

V and J are TRBV6-5 and TRBJ2-5; D tentatively fits TRBD1 or TRBD2 (6 bases each). The CDR3 consists of 14 residues. Germline V CDR1 and CDR2: MNHEY, SVGAGI. V dropped 5 bases and J dropped 5 bases, with 15 bases sitting between them. Here the CDR3 reads CASSQGRSTETQYF. The CDR3 coding sequence is TGTGCCAGCAGTCAGGGGAGGTCCACCGAGACCCAGTACTTC.

This clonotype was observed at least ten times. The chain has TRBV12-3 or TRBV12-4 and TRBJ1-2, with 8 bases matching TRBD1. The CDR3 extends over 14 amino acids. The junction had 10 bases not matched to a gene; V was cut back by 6 bases and J by 7 bases. As DNA, the CDR3 is TGTGCCAGCAGGGCAGGACAGGGATTTGGTGGCTACACCTTC. The encoded protein is CASRAGQGFGGYTF.

The sample holds a few counts of this clonotype. A much larger clone lies a single base off, so this may be a read error. CDR3 residues: CASSEWEPQHF. CDR3 sequence (DNA): TGTGCCAGCAGTGAATGGGAGCCCCAGCATTTT. The rearrangement links TRBV6-1 to TRBJ1-5; D ambiguous. CDR3 length equals 11 residues. Looked up from germline, CDR1 is MNHNS and CDR2 is SASEGT. Trimming stripped 2 bases from V and 8 bases from J, with 4 bases between.

This clonotype was recorded a few times. The chain joins TRBV19 to TRBJ2-7, with D hard to call. With 3 bases removed from V and 2 bases from J, the gap between germline ends came to 17 bases. Germline V gives CDR1 LNHDA, CDR2 SQIVND (reference sequence). The CDR3 extends over 16 amino acids. The CDR3 DNA reads TGTGCCAGTAGTATTAATGTACGGACCGCTACCTACGAGCAGTACTTC. Its protein is CASSINVRTATYEQYF. The variable domain in full, completed from reference TRBV19 and TRBJ2-7, reads DGGITQSPKYLFRKEGQNVTLSCEQNLNHDAMYWYRQDPGQGLRLIYYSQIVNDFQKGDIAEGYSVSREKKESFPLTVTSAQKNPTAFYLCASSINVRTATYEQYFGPGTRLTVT.

As for this clonotype: A much larger clonotype is one base distant, so this may be a read error. The rearrangement joins TRBV24-1 to TRBJ1-2; D is perhaps TRBD1 (6 bases). Germline V CDR1 and CDR2: KGHDR, SFDVKD. CDR3 length: 15 amino acids. V lost 4 bases, J lost 4 bases, and 15 bases lay in between. This CDR3 reads CATSDPRQASYGYTF. In nucleotides, the CDR3 is TGTGCCACCAGTGACCCAAGACAGGCCAGCTATGGCTACACCTTC.

This chain links TRBV10-3 with TRBJ2-7; the match to TRBD1 covers 8 bases. TRBJ2-1 explains the end of the DNA better; the J call may be wrong. This CDR3 contains 16 residues. Looked up from germline, CDR1 is ENHRY and CDR2 is SYGVKD. This chain's CDR3 is CATRDRPTQIYNEQFF. CDR3 in DNA: TGTGCCACACGGGACAGGCCAACTCAGATCTACAATGAGCAGTTCTTC.

There are a few counts of this clonotype. This CDR3 is CASSYPAVGPYEQYF. The DNA for the CDR3 is TGTGCCAGCAGTTACCCAGCCGTGGGGCCCTACGAGCAGTACTTC. J is TRBJ2-7 and V is TRBV6-6; D perhaps matches TRBD1 (5 bases). V was shortened by 2 bases and J by 2 bases, with 13 bases between the two germline ends. From germline, CDR1 is MNHNY and CDR2 SVGAGI (reference sequence). The CDR3 has 15 amino acids.

In its sample, this clonotype was seen many times. This sequence joins TRBV7-2 and TRBJ2-7; 9 nucleotides agree with TRBD1. The CDR3 loop spans 16 amino acids. Germline loops: CDR1 SGHTA, CDR2 FQGNSA. The V segment lost 3 bases and the J segment 2 bases; nucleotides outside the gene matches: 8. The CDR3 is CASSLLGTGIAYEQYF. In nucleotides, the CDR3 is TGTGCCAGCAGCTTGTTAGGGACAGGGATTGCCTACGAGCAGTACTTC.

The chain is built from TRBV11-2 and TRBJ2-7, with D tentatively TRBD2 (7 bases). In germline, CDR1 is SGHAT, CDR2 FQNNGV. The V end was cut by 6 bases, the J end by 6 bases, with 18 bases between. The CDR3 contains 14 residues. Here the CDR3 DNA reads TGTGCCAGCAGTCGCCACTGGGGGGGCGGCGAGCAGTACTTC. The encoded protein is CASSRHWGGGEQYF.

The count of this clonotype is one. With a much larger clone just one base away, this may be a read error. The V and J genes are TRBV7-3 and TRBJ2-7, with D tentatively TRBD2 (6 bases). Germline V gives CDR1 SGHTA, CDR2 FQGTGA. The CDR3 spans 13 residues. V was clipped by 4 bases and J by 2 bases, with 9 bases between them. This CDR3 reads CASSWDWTYEQYF. CDR3 sequence (DNA): TGTGCCAGCAGCTGGGACTGGACCTACGAGCAGTACTTC.